The T cell receptor beta chain described here comes from a study of T-cell reconstitution after alpha-beta-depleted transplantation in children. CDR1 and CDR2 (germline): SGDLS, YYNGEE. This CDR3 has 17 residues. V lost 0 bases to trimming and J lost 7 bases; unmatched junction nucleotides: 13. During its preparation, the TCRbeta library received unique molecular identifiers. TCRdb processed the PCR reads anew with MiXCR; each CDR3 protein has one entry. Altogether 250,000 or so distinct CDR3 sequences are present, 8.2% being singletons, with the ten largest covering 6.3%. General observations from the study: Surviving recipient T cells and thymic progenitors produced the high day-60 TCRbeta diversity seen in some patients. Newly produced T cells mostly accounted for T-cell counts and diversity one year post-transplant. After transplant, at about two months, alpha-beta T cells were reportedly derived from several hundred expanded graft clones.

On this clonotype: The antigen is not known.

The sequences come from PBMCs, mostly from graft donor cells, collected 180 days after TCRalphabeta/CD19-depleted stem cell transplant. The J gene is TRBJ2-1, the V gene TRBV9, with 7 bases lining up with TRBD1. This TCR derives from a male patient aged 10-17 years who had a stem cell transplant for acute lymphoblastic leukemia, so the T cells may come from the graft donor. CDR3 residues: CASSVGGQYPRRNEQFF. The CDR3 nucleotides read TGTGCCAGCAGCGTAGGGGGACAGTATCCTAGGAGGAATGAGCAGTTCTTC.